These 16 T cell receptor beta chains share one sample of origin, sequenced in a study of vaccination effects on CD4 cells after COVID-19. The table came from immunoSEQ multiplex PCR; TCRdb's copy has only in-frame clones and leaves some out. The sample carries about 43,000 clones, about 80% recorded once. Their cognate antigens are unknown. Sequencing was preceded by expansion of antigen-specific CD4+ T cells with viral peptide pools in the ViraFEST assay. A roughly ten-day culture period preceded the isolation of CD4+ T cells. Each vaccine recipient was nucleocapsid antibody negative and had no prior SARS-CoV-2 infection. This specimen was CD4+ T cells from PBMCs cultured with SARS-CoV-2 spike peptides, taken before COVID-19 vaccination. The receptors come from a human donor who received a COVID-19 vaccine.

The chain couples TRBV2 to TRBJ2-2, with a weak D call TRBD1 (5 bases). Germline V gene lookup returns CDR1 SNHLY and CDR2 FYNNEI. Trimming took off 3 bases at V and 6 bases at J, with 14 bases between the two ends. The CDR3 consists of 15 residues. The DNA of the CDR3 is TGTGCCAGCAGTGAGTCAGCAGGGTGGGCCGGGGAGCTGTTTTTT. It translates to CASSESAGWAGELFF.

In its sample, this clone was seen once. V gene TRBV14 combines with J gene TRBJ1-1; TRBD1 agrees at 7 bases. The CDR3 runs to 18 residues. Germline V gives CDR1 SGHDN, CDR2 FVKESK. Trimming took 1 base from V and 0 from J; bases not matched to a gene: 11. This chain's CDR3 is CASSQVEGQFTLNTEAFF. The DNA of the CDR3 is TGTGCCAGCAGCCAAGTAGAGGGACAGTTTACCCTGAACACTGAAGCTTTCTTT.

The CDR3, as DNA: TGTGCCACCAGGGGTCGGGGCACCGGGGAGCTGTTTTTT. This codes for CATRGRGTGELFF. V is TRBV15 and J is TRBJ2-2, with D tentatively TRBD2 (5 bases). CDR3 size: 13 residues. Trimming cost V 6 bases and J 4 bases, with 9 bases left between them. The germline V gene has CDR1 LNHNV and CDR2 YYDKDF (reference sequence).

The chain has TRBV7-2 and TRBJ1-2; no clear D gene. The germline gives CDR1 SGHTA, CDR2 FQGNSA. Trimming removed 4 bases from V and 8 bases from J, with 20 bases in between. The CDR3 runs 15 residues. The CDR3 here is CASSSPVTWADGYTF. The CDR3 bases are TGTGCCAGCAGCTCCCCTGTGACGTGGGCGGACGGCTACACCTTC.

V gene TRBV19 combines with J gene TRBJ2-2, with a possible D match to TRBD1 (5 bases). Germline CDR1 LNHDA, CDR2 SQIVND (reference sequence). The CDR3 consists of 14 residues. Trimming shortened V by 2 bases and J by 1 base, and 5 bases separated the two germline ends. CDR3 in amino acids: CASSITGNTGELFF. CDR3 bases: TGTGCCAGTAGTATAACAGGGAACACCGGGGAGCTGTTTTTT. Complete variable domain (other parts from reference TRBV19 and TRBJ2-2): DGGITQSPKYLFRKEGQNVTLSCEQNLNHDAMYWYRQDPGQGLRLIYYSQIVNDFQKGDIAEGYSVSREKKESFPLTVTSAQKNPTAFYLCASSITGNTGELFFGEGSRLTVL.

This chain joins TRBV21-1 and TRBJ2-7; the table's D call of TRBD1 was not tested on the DNA. TRBV21-1 is listed as a pseudogene. The CDR3 has 16 amino acids. The CDR3, as DNA: TGTGCCAGCAGCTTCCAAGGGACAGGGGTGAAGGACGAGCAGTACGTC. This sequence encodes CASSFQGTGVKDEQYV.

V gene TRBV7-2 combines with J gene TRBJ2-6; perhaps TRBD1 as D (5 bases). CDR3 length: 15 residues. The ends were cut back, 1 base at V and 2 bases at J, with 6 bases in the middle. Per germline, CDR1 SGHTA and CDR2 FQGNSA. The CDR3 region has the DNA TGTGCCAGCAGCTTAGGGACAACTGGGGCCAACGTCCTGACTTTC. Translated: CASSLGTTGANVLTF.

A few counts support this clone. This sequence joins TRBV4-1 and TRBJ1-5, with 7 positions matching TRBD1. This CDR3 has 18 residues. From germline, CDR1 is MGHRA and CDR2 YSYEKL. The ends lost 5 bases at V and 1 base at J; junction bases unmatched: 14. The CDR3 is CASSSTGTSGGSNQPQHF. The CDR3 nucleotides are TGCGCCAGCAGCTCAACCGGGACATCAGGGGGGAGCAATCAGCCCCAGCATTTT.

This clone was detected only a few times. The chain links TRBV5-1 to TRBJ2-3; a weak D match, TRBD1 (6 bases). V was pared by 2 bases and J by 1 base, with 11 bases between. CDR3 length equals 15 residues. CDR1 and CDR2 (germline): SGHRS, YFSETQ. The CDR3 region is CASSFAAGGTDTQYF. The DNA for the CDR3 is TGCGCCAGCAGCTTTGCGGCAGGGGGCACAGATACGCAGTATTTT.

This clone was counted a single time. The rearrangement links TRBV30 to TRBJ2-7; 8 nucleotides line up with TRBD2. Germline CDR1 reads GTSNPN; CDR2 reads SVGIG (reference sequence). J was trimmed by 6 bases and V by 0 bases; bases with no gene match: 4. The CDR3 runs 13 residues. CDR3 DNA sequence: TGTGCCTGGAGTGTAAGTCGGGGGGGCGAGCAGTACGTC. Its protein is CAWSVSRGGEQYV.

The CDR3 DNA is TGTGCCAGCAGTCAAGCCGGGACAGGGGGCACTGAAGCTTTCTTT. This codes for CASSQAGTGGTEAFF. The chain links TRBV6-2 or TRBV6-3 to TRBJ1-1; 11 bases are a match to TRBD1. The CDR3 contains 15 residues. CDR1 is MNHEY and CDR2 is SVGEGT in the germline V gene. Unmatched junction bases numbered 6, after V lost 5 bases and J lost 4 bases.

This chain joins TRBV7-2 and TRBJ2-5; 10 bases are a match to TRBD2. The V gene end was trimmed by 0 bases and the J gene end by 5 bases; junction bases not matched to a gene: 6. Per germline, CDR1 SGHTA and CDR2 FQGNSA. The CDR3 is 16 residues long. The CDR3: CASSLAASGGRETQYF. The CDR3 DNA follows: TGTGCCAGCAGCTTAGCGGCTAGCGGGGGAAGGGAGACCCAGTACTTC.

The chain recombines TRBV19 with TRBJ1-5; the D is unclear. CDR1 LNHDA and CDR2 SQIVND come from the germline V gene (reference sequence). Between the trimmed V and J ends, which lost 2 bases and 0 bases, there was a span of 14 bases. The CDR3 consists of 17 residues. CDR3 DNA sequence: TGTGCCAGTAGTATATACAGCCTCATCTATAGCAATCAGCCCCAGCATTTT. It encodes CASSIYSLIYSNQPQHF.

To note about this clone: The sample has other DNA sequences that encode this CDR3 too. This chain uses TRBV6-5 with TRBJ2-7; 8 bases align to TRBD1. CDR1 and CDR2 (germline): MNHEY, SVGAGI. This CDR3 is built from 13 residues. The CDR3 loop reads CASKDRVSYEQYV. As DNA, the CDR3 is TGTGCCAGCAAGGACAGGGTGTCCTATGAGCAGTACGTC.

Only one count was recorded for this clone. The chain recombines TRBV7-2 with TRBJ1-3; possible D gene TRBD1, 5 bases. The CDR3 extends over 13 amino acids. V was clipped by 3 bases and J by 5 bases, with 8 bases between them. Germline values: CDR1 SGHTA, CDR2 FQGNSA. CDR3 region: CASSFGGRNTIYF. Written as DNA, the CDR3 is TGTGCCAGCAGCTTTGGGGGGAGAAACACCATATATTTT.

The chain links TRBV5-1 to TRBJ1-1; D ambiguous. The CDR3 has 14 residues. V was cut by 0 bases and J by 4 bases, with 10 bases left in between. Germline CDR1 is SGHRS and CDR2 is YFSETQ. The CDR3 region has the DNA TGCGCCAGCAGCTTGGTTGACGGCGTCACTGAAGCTTTCTTT. As protein: CASSLVDGVTEAFF. Full variable domain (remainder filled in from reference TRBV5-1 and TRBJ1-1): KAGVTQTPRYLIKTRGQQVTLSCSPISGHRSVSWYQQTPGQGLQFLFEYFSETQRNKGNFPGRFSGRQFSNSRSEMNVSTLELGDSALYLCASSLVDGVTEAFFGQGTRLTVV.